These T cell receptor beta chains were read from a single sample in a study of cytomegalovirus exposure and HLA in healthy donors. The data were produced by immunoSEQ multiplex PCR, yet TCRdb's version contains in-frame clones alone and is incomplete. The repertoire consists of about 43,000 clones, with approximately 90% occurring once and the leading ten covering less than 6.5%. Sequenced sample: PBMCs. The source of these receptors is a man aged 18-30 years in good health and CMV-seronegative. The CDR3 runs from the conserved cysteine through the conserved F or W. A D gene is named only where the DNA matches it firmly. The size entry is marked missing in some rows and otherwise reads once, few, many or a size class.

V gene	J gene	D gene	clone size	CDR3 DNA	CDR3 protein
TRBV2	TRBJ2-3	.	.	TGTGCCAGCAGGCACTCCGGGATCCAGTTCACAGATACGCAGTATTTT	CASRHSGIQFTDTQYF
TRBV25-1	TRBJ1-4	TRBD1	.	TGTGCCAGCAGTGTGACTCCGGGACAGGGGCGAGAAAAACTGTTTTTT	CASSVTPGQGREKLFF
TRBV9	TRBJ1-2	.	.	TGTGCCAGCAGCCCCGCAGGTTCTAACTATGGCTACACCTTC	CASSPAGSNYGYTF
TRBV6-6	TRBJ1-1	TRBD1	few	TGTGCCAGCATCGGGACAGGGGGCGGGGCCACTGAAGCTTTCTTT	CASIGTGGGATEAFF
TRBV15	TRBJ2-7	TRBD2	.	TGTGCCACCAGCAAGGCTAGCGGGACGGTCGAGCAGTACTTC	CATSKASGTVEQYF
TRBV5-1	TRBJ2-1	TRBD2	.	TGCGCCAGCAGCTCCCTAGCGGGAGGTTACAATGAGCAGTTCTTC	CASSSLAGGYNEQFF
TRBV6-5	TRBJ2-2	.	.	TGTGCCAGCAGTTACACTCCCGGGGAGCTGTTTTTT	CASSYTPGELFF
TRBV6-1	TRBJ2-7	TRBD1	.	TGTGCCAGCAGGACAGGGGGGGGCTACGAGCAGTACTTC	CASRTGGGYEQYF
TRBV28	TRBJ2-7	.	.	TGTGCCAGCAGTTTAGTGCAGGGAAGCCCCTACGAGCAGTACTTC	CASSLVQGSPYEQYF
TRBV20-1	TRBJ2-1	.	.	TGCAGTGCTAGCCTCTCCAATGAGCAGTTCTTC	CSASLSNEQFF
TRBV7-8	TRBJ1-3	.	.	TGTGCCAGCAGCTTAGCAGGGGGGGTTTCTGGAAACACCATATATTTT	CASSLAGGVSGNTIYF